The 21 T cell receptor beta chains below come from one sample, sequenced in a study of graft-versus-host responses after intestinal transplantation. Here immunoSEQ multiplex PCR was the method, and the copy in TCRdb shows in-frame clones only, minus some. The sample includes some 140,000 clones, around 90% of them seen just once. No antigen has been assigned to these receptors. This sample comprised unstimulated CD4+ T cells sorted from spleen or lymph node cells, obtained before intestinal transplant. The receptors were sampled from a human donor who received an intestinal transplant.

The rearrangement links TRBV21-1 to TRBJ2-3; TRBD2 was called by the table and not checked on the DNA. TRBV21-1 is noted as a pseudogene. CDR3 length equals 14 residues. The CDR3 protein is CATTSLGYTDTQYF. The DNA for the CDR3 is TGTGCCACCACCTCCCTCGGGTACACAGATACGCAGTATTTT.

Here the CDR3 DNA reads TGTGCCAGCAGTACGGACAGGAGGGGAAACACCATATATTTT. It encodes CASSTDRRGNTIYF. This chain joins TRBV2 and TRBJ1-3; 7 positions match TRBD1. Germline assignment: CDR1 SNHLY and CDR2 FYNNEI. The CDR3 totals 14 residues. Trimming cost V 5 bases and J 4 bases; bases outside gene matches: 5.

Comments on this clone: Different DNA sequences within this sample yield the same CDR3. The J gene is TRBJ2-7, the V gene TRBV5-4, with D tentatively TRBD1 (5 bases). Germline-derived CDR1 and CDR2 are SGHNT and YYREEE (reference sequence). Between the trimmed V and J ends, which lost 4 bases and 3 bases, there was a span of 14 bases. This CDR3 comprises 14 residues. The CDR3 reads CASSLQGSHYEQYF. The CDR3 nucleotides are TGTGCCAGCAGCCTGCAGGGTAGCCACTACGAGCAGTACTTC.

CDR3 sequence reads: CASSVEVPRSDRTDTQYF. CDR3 bases: TGTGCCAGCAGCGTAGAAGTTCCCCGGTCGGACCGCACAGATACGCAGTATTTT. The V call is TRBV9, the J call TRBJ2-3, with D hard to call. Trimming cost V 0 bases and J 1 base, with 18 bases left between them. The CDR3 is 18 amino acids. CDR1 is SGDLS and CDR2 is YYNGEE in the germline V gene.

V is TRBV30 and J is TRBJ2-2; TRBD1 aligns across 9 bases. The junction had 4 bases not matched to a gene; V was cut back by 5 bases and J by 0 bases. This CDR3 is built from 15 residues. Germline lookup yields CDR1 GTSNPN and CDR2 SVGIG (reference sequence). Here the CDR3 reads CAWGHRGPNTGELFF. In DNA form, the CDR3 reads TGTGCCTGGGGACACAGGGGGCCGAACACCGGGGAGCTGTTTTTT.

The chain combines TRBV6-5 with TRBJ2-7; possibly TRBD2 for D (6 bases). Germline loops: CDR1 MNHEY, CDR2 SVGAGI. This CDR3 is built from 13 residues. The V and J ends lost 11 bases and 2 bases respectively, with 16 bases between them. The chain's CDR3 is CAPPRGKPYEQYF. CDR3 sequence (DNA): TGTGCCCCCCCCCGGGGGAAACCCTACGAGCAGTACTTC.

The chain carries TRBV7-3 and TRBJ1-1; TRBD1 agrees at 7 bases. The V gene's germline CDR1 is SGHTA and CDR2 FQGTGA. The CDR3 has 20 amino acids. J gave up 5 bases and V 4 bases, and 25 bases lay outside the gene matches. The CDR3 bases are TGTGCCAGCAGCTCGGTCCCGTACAGGGGTTTGTCGGGCCACAATACTGAAGCTTTCTTT. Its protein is CASSSVPYRGLSGHNTEAFF.

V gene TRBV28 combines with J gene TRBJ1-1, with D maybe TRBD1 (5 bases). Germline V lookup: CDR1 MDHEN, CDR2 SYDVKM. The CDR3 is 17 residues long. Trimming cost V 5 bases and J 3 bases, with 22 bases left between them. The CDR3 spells CASSRRGAVRRDTEAFF. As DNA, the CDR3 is TGTGCCAGCAGTAGGAGGGGAGCAGTTAGGAGGGACACTGAAGCTTTCTTT.

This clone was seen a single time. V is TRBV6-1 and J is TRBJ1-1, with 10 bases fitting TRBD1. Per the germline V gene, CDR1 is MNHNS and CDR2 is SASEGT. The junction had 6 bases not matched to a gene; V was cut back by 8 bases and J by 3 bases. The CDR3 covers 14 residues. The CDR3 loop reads CASGDRGPDTEAFF. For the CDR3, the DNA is TGTGCCAGCGGAGACAGGGGGCCGGACACTGAAGCTTTCTTT.

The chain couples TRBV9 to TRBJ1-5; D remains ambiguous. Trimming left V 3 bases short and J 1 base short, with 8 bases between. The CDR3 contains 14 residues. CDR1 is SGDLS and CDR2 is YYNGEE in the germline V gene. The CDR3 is CASSASGSNQPQHF. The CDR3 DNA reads TGTGCCAGCAGCGCTTCGGGGAGCAATCAGCCCCAGCATTTT.

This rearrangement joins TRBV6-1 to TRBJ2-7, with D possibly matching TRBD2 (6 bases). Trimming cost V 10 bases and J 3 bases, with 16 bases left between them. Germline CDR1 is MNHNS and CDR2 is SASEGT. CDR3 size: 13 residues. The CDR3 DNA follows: TGTGCCACCTGTCCGGGACTCCTCTACGAGCAGTACTTC. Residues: CATCPGLLYEQYF.

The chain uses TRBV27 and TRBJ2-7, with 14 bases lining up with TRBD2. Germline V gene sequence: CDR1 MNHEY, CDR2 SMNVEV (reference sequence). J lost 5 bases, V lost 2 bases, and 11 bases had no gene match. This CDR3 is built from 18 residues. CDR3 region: CASSLLGLAGGRSNEQYF. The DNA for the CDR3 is TGTGCCAGCAGTTTACTCGGACTAGCGGGAGGAAGGTCGAACGAGCAGTACTTC.

CDR3 coding DNA: TGTGCCAGCAGCCAAGATGTCGGGGTCACAGATACGCAGTATTTT. Protein: CASSQDVGVTDTQYF. J is TRBJ2-3 and V is TRBV4-2, with D possibly being TRBD2 (5 bases). The CDR3 consists of 15 residues. V lost 0 bases and J 2 bases, leaving 9 bases between the germline ends. Germline values: CDR1 LGHNA, CDR2 YNFKEQ.

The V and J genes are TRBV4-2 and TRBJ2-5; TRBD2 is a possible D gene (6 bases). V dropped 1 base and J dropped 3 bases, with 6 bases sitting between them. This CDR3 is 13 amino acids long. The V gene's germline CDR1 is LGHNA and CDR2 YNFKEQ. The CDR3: CASSQGGEETQYF. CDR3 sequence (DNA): TGTGCCAGCAGCCAAGGCGGGGAAGAGACCCAGTACTTC.

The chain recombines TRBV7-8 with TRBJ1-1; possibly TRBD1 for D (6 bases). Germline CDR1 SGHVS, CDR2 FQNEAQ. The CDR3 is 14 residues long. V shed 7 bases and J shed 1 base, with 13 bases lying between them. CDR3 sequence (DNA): TGTGCCAGCAATTGGGGGGCATCGAACACTGAAGCTTTCTTT. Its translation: CASNWGASNTEAFF.

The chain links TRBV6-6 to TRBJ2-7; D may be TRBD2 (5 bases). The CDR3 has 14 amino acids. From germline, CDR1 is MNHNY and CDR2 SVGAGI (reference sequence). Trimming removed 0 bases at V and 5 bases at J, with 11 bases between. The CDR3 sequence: CASSYSSLAHEQYF. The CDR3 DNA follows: TGTGCCAGCAGTTACTCATCCCTAGCTCACGAGCAGTACTTC.

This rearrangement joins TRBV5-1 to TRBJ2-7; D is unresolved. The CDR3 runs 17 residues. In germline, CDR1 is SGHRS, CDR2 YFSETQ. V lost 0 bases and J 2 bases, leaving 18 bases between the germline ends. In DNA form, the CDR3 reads TGCGCCAGCAGCTTGGGGGGTAGTCCACTCGCCGCCTACGAGCAGTACTTC. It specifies CASSLGGSPLAAYEQYF. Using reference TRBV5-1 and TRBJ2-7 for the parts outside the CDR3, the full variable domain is KAGVTQTPRYLIKTRGQQVTLSCSPISGHRSVSWYQQTPGQGLQFLFEYFSETQRNKGNFPGRFSGRQFSNSRSEMNVSTLELGDSALYLCASSLGGSPLAAYEQYFGPGTRLTVT.

Here the CDR3 DNA reads TGCGCCAGCAGCTTTCGTAGCGGCCACAATGAGCAGTTCTTC. It specifies CASSFRSGHNEQFF. The chain combines TRBV4-3 with TRBJ2-1, with D possibly matching TRBD2 (6 bases). The CDR3 loop spans 14 amino acids. V was shortened by 5 bases and J by 5 bases, with 13 bases between the two germline ends. The germline gives CDR1 LGHNA, CDR2 YSLEER.

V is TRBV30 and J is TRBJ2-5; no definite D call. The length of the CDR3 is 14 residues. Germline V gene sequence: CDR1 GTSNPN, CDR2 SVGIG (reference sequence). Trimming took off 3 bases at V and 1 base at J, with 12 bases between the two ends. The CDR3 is CAWSGLRIQETQYF. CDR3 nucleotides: TGTGCCTGGAGCGGGTTGAGGATCCAAGAGACCCAGTACTTC.

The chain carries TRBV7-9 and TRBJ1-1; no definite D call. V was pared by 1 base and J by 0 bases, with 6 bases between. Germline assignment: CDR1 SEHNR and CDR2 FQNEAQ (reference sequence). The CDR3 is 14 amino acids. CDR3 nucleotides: TGTGCCAGCAGCTTAGGCGGCCTGAACACTGAAGCTTTCTTT. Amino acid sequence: CASSLGGLNTEAFF.

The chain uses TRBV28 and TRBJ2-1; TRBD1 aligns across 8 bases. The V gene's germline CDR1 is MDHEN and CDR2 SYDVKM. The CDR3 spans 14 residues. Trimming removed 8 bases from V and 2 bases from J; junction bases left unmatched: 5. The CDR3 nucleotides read TGTGCCAGCCGGGACAGGCTCCCCTACAATGAGCAGTTCTTC. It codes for CASRDRLPYNEQFF.